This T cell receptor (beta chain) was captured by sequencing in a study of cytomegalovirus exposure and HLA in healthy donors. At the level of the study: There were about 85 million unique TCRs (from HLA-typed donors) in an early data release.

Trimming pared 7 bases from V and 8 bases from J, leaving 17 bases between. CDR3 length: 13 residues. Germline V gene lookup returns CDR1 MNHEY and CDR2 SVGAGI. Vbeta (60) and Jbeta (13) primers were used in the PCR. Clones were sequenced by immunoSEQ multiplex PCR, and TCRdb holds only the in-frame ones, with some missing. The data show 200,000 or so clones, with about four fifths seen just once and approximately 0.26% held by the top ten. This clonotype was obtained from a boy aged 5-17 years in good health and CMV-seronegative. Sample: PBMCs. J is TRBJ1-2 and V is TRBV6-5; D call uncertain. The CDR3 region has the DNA TGTGCCAGCACCCACGACCTGGAGGGAGGCTACACCTTC. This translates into CASTHDLEGGYTF.